This entry describes one T cell receptor (beta chain). The target of this receptor is not known. No clone much larger than this one lies a single base away; base qualities are absent. V is pared back by 3 bases and J by 1 base, with 16 bases lying between the germline termini. CDR1 GTSNPN and CDR2 SVGIG were looked up in the germline V gene (reference sequence). The CDR3 starts with the cysteine, ends with the phenylalanine, and has 15 residues. Solely the CDR3 DNA is kept, with 45 bases framed from the first base. The library relied on RT-PCR. Sequencing used a NextSeq 550. TCRdb's own reprocessing of the public reads used fastp at Q25 and MiXCR and kept productive beta chains. Rows are combined by CDR3 protein, so each entry shows the most common genes and DNA. Counted in this sample were about 230,000 distinct CDR3 sequences; over 12% of them appeared once. Jointly, the top ten make up around 10% of the sample.

This sample stems from a study of patients and donors after allogeneic stem cell transplantation (dated by TCRdb to between 2020 and 2021). Specimen: blood, either unsorted or a sorted T cell fraction (not recorded which). The sequence came from a human donor who was either an allogeneic HSCT recipient or a stem cell or donor lymphocyte infusion donor (not recorded which). It is not recorded whose cells these are; they may come from a transplant donor. Recombination joined TRBV30 with TRBJ2-7, with no confident D gene call. Here the CDR3 is given as CAWRPPSVGSYEQYF. The DNA is as follows: TGTGCCTGGAGGCCCCCATCGGTCGGTTCCTACGAGCAGTACTTC.